Sequencing of this T cell receptor (beta chain) was carried out in a study of blood T cell repertoires in COVID-19. Study as a whole: Nucleic acid was either cDNA or gDNA, and it came from T cells, B-cell-depleted T cells, or PBMCs.

The table came from immunoSEQ multiplex PCR; TCRdb's copy has only in-frame clones and leaves some out. The data show tens of thousands of clones, around 90% seen once. V lost 3 bases to trimming and J lost 0 bases, with 9 bases between them. The germline gives CDR1 SGHTA, CDR2 FQGNSA. CDR3 length: 15 amino acids. This clonotype was obtained from a human donor with active COVID-19. The donor label of this sample is uncertain. The sequenced material came from peripheral blood. The chain links TRBV7-2 to TRBJ1-5, with D tentatively TRBD1 (5 bases). DNA of the CDR3: TGTGCCAGCAGCTTCCAGGGCGATAGCAATCAGCCCCAGCATTTT. Protein: CASSFQGDSNQPQHF.